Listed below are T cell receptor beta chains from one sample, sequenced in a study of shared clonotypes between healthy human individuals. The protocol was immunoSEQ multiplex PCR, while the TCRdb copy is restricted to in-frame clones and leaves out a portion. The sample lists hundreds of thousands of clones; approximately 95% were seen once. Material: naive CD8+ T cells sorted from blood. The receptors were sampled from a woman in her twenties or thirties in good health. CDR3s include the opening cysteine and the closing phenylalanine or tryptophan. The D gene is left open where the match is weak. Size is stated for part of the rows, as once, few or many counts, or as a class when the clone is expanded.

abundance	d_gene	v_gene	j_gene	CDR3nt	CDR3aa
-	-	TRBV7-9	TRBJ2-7	TGTGCCAGCAGCCCACCGACAGGTCCCTACGAGCAGTACTTC	CASSPPTGPYEQYF
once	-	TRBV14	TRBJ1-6	TGTGCCACTAGCTTCCGGATTAGGTCCTATAATTCACCCCTCCACTTT	CATSFRIRSYNSPLHF
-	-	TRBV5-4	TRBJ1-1	TGTGCCAGCAGCGCCGGGAGGGTTGAAGCTTTCTTT	CASSAGRVEAFF
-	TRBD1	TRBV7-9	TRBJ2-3	TGTGCCAGCAGCCAGGCGAGTGGTCAGGGGGAGCGGGATACGCAGTATTTT	CASSQASGQGERDTQYF
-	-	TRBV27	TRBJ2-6	TGTGCCAGCAGTTGGTCCATGGGTGATAGCTCTGGGGCCAACGTCCTGACTTTC	CASSWSMGDSSGANVLTF
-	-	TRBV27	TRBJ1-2	TGTGCCAGCAGCAACTCGGGACACATCTATGGCTACACCTTC	CASSNSGHIYGYTF
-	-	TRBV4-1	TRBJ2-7	TGCGCCAGCAGCCATGCCCCAATTTCAGGAAATTTCGAGCAGTACTTC	CASSHAPISGNFEQYF
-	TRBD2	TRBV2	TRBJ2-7	TGTGCCAGCAGCACCACCCTAGCGGAAAGCTCCTACGAGCAGTACTTC	CASSTTLAESSYEQYF
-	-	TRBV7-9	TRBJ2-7	TGTGCCAGCAGCTTATTGGACGAGCAGTACTTC	CASSLLDEQYF
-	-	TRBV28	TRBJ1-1	TGTGCCGGTGGTTGGGGGGAAGGCACTGAAGCTTTCTTT	CAGGWGEGTEAFF
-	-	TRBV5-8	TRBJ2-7	TGTGCCAGCAGCTTTAGGGACACCAACTACGAGCAGTACTTC	CASSFRDTNYEQYF
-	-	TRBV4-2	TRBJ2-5	TGTGCCAGCAGCCGAGATGGCAGGGGAGAGACCCAGTACTTC	CASSRDGRGETQYF
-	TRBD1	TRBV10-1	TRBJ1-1	TGCGCCAGCAATGACAGGGTCGGGACTGAAGCTTTCTTT	CASNDRVGTEAFF
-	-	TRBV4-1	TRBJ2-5	TGCGCCAGCAGCCAAGATTCAGGAGAGGGGACCCAGTACTTC	CASSQDSGEGTQYF
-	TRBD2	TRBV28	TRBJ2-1	TGTGCCAGCAGTTCGGGACTAGCGGGAGGGACCATCTACTACAATGAGCAGTTCTTC	CASSSGLAGGTIYYNEQFF
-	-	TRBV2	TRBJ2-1	TGTGCCAGCACTAGGTCGGGTACAAGTTCCCTCTACAATGAGCAGTTCTTC	CASTRSGTSSLYNEQFF